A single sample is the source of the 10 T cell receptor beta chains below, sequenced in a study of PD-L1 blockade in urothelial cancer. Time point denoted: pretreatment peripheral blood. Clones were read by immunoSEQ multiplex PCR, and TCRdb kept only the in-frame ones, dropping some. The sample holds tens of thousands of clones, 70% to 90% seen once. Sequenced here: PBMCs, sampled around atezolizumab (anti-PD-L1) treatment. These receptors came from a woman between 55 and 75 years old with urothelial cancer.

The CDR3 loop reads CASSLGGINTEAFF. CDR3 DNA: TGCGCCAGCAGCTTGGGAGGGATAAACACTGAAGCTTTCTTT. The rearrangement joins TRBV5-1 to TRBJ1-1; D remains ambiguous. CDR3 size: 14 residues. V was clipped by 0 bases and J by 2 bases, with 8 bases between them. From germline, CDR1 is SGHRS and CDR2 YFSETQ.

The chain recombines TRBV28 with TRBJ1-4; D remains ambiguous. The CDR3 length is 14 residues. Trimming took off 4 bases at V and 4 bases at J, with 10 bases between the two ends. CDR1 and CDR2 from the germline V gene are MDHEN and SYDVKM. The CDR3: CASSSGLINEKLFF. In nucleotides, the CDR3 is TGTGCCAGCAGTTCGGGATTGATTAATGAAAAACTGTTTTTT.

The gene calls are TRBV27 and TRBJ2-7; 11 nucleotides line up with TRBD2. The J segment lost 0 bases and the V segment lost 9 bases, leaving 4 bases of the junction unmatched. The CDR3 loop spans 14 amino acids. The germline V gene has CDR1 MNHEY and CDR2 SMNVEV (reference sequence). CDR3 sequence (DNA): TGTGCCAGTAAAGGGACTAGCGGCTCCTACGAGCAGTACTTC. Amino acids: CASKGTSGSYEQYF.

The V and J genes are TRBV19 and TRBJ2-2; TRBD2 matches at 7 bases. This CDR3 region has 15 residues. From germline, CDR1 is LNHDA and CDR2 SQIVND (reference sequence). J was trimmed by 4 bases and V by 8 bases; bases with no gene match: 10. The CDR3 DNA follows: TGTGCCAGTGGGGAGGGAGGGCCGGGCACCGGGGAGCTGTTTTTT. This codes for CASGEGGPGTGELFF.

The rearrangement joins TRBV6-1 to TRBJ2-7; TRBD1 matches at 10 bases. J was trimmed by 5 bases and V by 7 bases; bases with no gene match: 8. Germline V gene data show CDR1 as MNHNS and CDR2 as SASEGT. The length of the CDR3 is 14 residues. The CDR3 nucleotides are TGTGCCAGCACCACGGGGGACAGGGGACACGAGCAGTACTTC. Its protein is CASTTGDRGHEQYF.

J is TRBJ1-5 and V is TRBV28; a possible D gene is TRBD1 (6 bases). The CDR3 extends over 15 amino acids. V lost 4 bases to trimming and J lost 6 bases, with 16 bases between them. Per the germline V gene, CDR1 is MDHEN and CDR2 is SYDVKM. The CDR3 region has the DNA TGTGCCAGCAGTTCGGTTCCAGGGGAGAGTCAGCCCCAGCATTTT. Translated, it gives CASSSVPGESQPQHF.

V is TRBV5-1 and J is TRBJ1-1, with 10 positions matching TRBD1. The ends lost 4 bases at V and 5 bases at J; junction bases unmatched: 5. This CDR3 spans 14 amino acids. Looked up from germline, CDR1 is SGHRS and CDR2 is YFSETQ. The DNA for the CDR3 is TGCGCCAGCAGCACGGGACAGGGGAGAACTGAAGCTTTCTTT. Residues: CASSTGQGRTEAFF.

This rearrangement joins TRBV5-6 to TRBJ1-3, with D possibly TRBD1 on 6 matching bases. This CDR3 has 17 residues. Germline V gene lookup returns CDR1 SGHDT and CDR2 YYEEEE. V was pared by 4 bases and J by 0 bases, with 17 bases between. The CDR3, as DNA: TGTGCCAGCAGCCCACTGGACAGTGACTTCTCTGGAAACACCATATATTTT. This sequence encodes CASSPLDSDFSGNTIYF.

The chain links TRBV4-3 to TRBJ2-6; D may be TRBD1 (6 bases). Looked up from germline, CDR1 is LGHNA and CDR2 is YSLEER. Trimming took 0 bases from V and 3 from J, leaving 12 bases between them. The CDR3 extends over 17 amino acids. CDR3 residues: CASSQESGHSGANVLTF. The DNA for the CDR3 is TGCGCCAGCAGCCAAGAATCGGGACATAGTGGGGCCAACGTCCTGACTTTC.

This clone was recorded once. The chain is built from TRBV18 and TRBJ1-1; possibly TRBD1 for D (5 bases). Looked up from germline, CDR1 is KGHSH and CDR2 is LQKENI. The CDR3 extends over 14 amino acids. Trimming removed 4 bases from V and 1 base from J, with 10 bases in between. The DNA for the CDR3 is TGTGCCAGCTCACGCTCGGGGGAGAACACTGAAGCTTTCTTT. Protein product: CASSRSGENTEAFF.